The 13 T cell receptor beta chains below all came from one sample that was sequenced in a study of shared clonotypes between healthy human individuals. TCRdb's table, derived via immunoSEQ multiplex PCR, lists solely in-frame clones and lacks some. The repertoire holds 2,500,000 or so clones, under 95% seen once, with around 0.4% in the top ten. The specimen was naive CD4+ T cells from PBMCs. As for subset: CD45RA+ positively selected. These receptors were taken from a man between 18 and 35 years old in good health. Some clones in this sample may be carry-over from other donors' samples.

This clone occurred once. This sample includes further DNA sequences coding for the same CDR3. The chain uses TRBV18 and TRBJ2-5; unclear D gene. V lost 1 base to trimming and J lost 2 bases, with 5 bases between them. The germline gives CDR1 KGHSH, CDR2 LQKENI. The CDR3 sequence is 13 residues long. The CDR3 protein is CASSPQGQETQYF. In DNA, the CDR3 is TGTGCCAGCTCACCACAGGGTCAAGAGACCCAGTACTTC.

This chain uses TRBV29-1 with TRBJ1-1, with unresolved D. V was clipped by 6 bases and J by 7 bases, with 12 bases between them. The CDR3 loop spans 11 amino acids. From germline, CDR1 is SQVTM and CDR2 ANQGSEA. In nucleotides, the CDR3 is TGCAGCGTACTGGGATCGGGTGAAGCTTTCTTT. The encoded protein is CSVLGSGEAFF.

A remark on this clone: The sample has other DNA sequences that encode this CDR3 too. V is TRBV2 and J is TRBJ2-1, with unresolved D. V was shortened by 3 bases and J by 8 bases, with 5 bases between the two germline ends. Germline-derived CDR1 and CDR2 are SNHLY and FYNNEI. CDR3 length equals 11 residues. The CDR3: CASSEVYEQFF. CDR3 nucleotides: TGTGCCAGCAGTGAGGTCTATGAGCAGTTCTTC.

The table lists this clone with a few counts. This chain uses TRBV29-1 with TRBJ1-1, with 8 nucleotides matching TRBD1. With V trimmed by 7 bases and J by 4 bases, 8 bases remained unmatched. Germline CDR1 reads SQVTM; CDR2 reads ANQGSEA. The CDR3 totals 13 residues. CDR3 nucleotides: TGCAGCGCCATAACAGGGGGTGCCACTGAAGCTTTCTTT. It codes for CSAITGGATEAFF.

This chain joins TRBV5-1 and TRBJ2-7; D possibly matches TRBD1 or TRBD2 (6 bases each). V lost 1 base to trimming and J lost 3 bases, with 23 bases between them. The germline CDR1 and CDR2 sequences are SGHRS and YFSETQ. CDR3 length equals 18 residues. The CDR3 reads CASSLLAGGTLNFYEQYF. The CDR3 nucleotides are TGCGCCAGCAGCTTGTTAGCTGGGGGGACACTTAATTTCTACGAGCAGTACTTC.

The V and J genes are TRBV7-2 and TRBJ2-3; D call uncertain. Germline CDR1 SGHTA, CDR2 FQGNSA. The CDR3 runs to 15 residues. Trimming shortened V by 5 bases and J by 2 bases, and 14 bases separated the two germline ends. The CDR3 DNA sequence: TGTGCCAGCAGCCCAAGAGGCAGCTACACAGATACGCAGTATTTT. Translation gives CASSPRGSYTDTQYF.

J is TRBJ2-7 and V is TRBV2; 8 nucleotides align to TRBD1. Germline V gene data show CDR1 as SNHLY and CDR2 as FYNNEI. This CDR3 contains 15 residues. With V trimmed by 6 bases and J by 0 bases, 7 bases remained unmatched. The CDR3 spells CASRNGQGHSYEQYF. The CDR3 DNA sequence: TGTGCCAGCAGGAACGGACAGGGACACTCCTACGAGCAGTACTTC.

The rearrangement uses TRBV29-1 and TRBJ2-4; D gene ambiguous. The CDR3 length is 13 residues. Deletions cut 1 base from V and 2 bases from J, with 6 bases between. Germline V gene data show CDR1 as SQVTM and CDR2 as ANQGSEA. The CDR3 nucleotides are TGCAGCGTTGAAGTCCAAACCAAAAACATTCAGTACTTC. This gives the protein CSVEVQTKNIQYF.

The chain is built from TRBV4-3 and TRBJ2-2; 9 bases map to TRBD2. CDR1 and CDR2 (germline): LGHNA, YSLEER. This CDR3 spans 16 amino acids. V lost 5 bases and J lost 3; bases outside the gene matches: 7. CDR3 residues: CASSVRSGGYTGELFF. The CDR3 DNA is TGCGCCAGCAGCGTCCGGAGCGGGGGGTACACCGGGGAGCTGTTTTTT.

The chain has TRBV28 and TRBJ1-1; D unclear. CDR1 MDHEN and CDR2 SYDVKM come from the germline V gene. The CDR3 is 12 amino acids. V was shortened by 2 bases and J by 7 bases, with 8 bases between the two germline ends. Here the CDR3 DNA reads TGTGCCAGCAGTTTAACCGTCGGTGAAGCTTTCTTT. The encoded protein is CASSLTVGEAFF.

The chain carries TRBV3-2 and TRBJ1-2. TRBV3-2 is described as a pseudogene. The CDR3 covers 9 residues. CDR3 in DNA: TGTGCCAGCAGCCAAGGCTACACCTTC. Protein product: CASSQGYTF.

V usage is TRBV5-1 and J usage is TRBJ2-4; maybe TRBD2 (6 bases). The CDR3 length is 15 residues. Germline V gives CDR1 SGHRS, CDR2 YFSETQ. The ends were cut back, 6 bases at V and 9 bases at J, with 22 bases in the middle. The CDR3 bases are TGCGCCAGCAACCCGGAGGGACTCGGGCAGAGCATTCAGTACTTC. Its protein product is CASNPEGLGQSIQYF.

The chain carries TRBV28 and TRBJ1-2; 8 bases match TRBD1. CDR1 MDHEN and CDR2 SYDVKM come from the germline V gene. With V trimmed by 6 bases and J by 8 bases, 11 bases remained unmatched. This CDR3 region has 14 residues. CDR3 in amino acids: CASSRDRGRRGYTF. Here the CDR3 DNA reads TGTGCCAGCAGCCGTGACAGGGGTAGAAGGGGCTACACCTTC.